This T cell receptor beta chain originates from a study of cytomegalovirus exposure and HLA in healthy donors (dated by TCRdb to the late 2010s). Regarding the research as a whole: According to an earlier analysis of several hundred of the donors, 150 million to 200 million T cells yielded some 120 million unique TCR beta sequences and around 280 Gb of sequence data. About 310 gigabases of sequencing data and 70 million to 85 million unique TCR sequences were included in an early release covering about 600 HLA-typed donors. Of the roughly 400 genotyped donors, about 80% fell in the genetic ancestry cluster associated with self-reported Caucasian donors. The study was designed to test whether signatures of past pathogen exposure could be identified by cataloging public T cell receptors. The T cell repertoires of 666 subjects were profiled by immunosequencing and related to cytomegalovirus serostatus. In addition to the first cohort of hundreds of subjects, a separate validation cohort of approximately 110 different subjects was used. To predict cytomegalovirus infection status, the study brought together high-throughput TCR immunosequencing, statistical association of individual TCRs with disease status, and machine learning. In a later analysis, previously published TCR beta repertoires from more than 500 donors were re-analyzed and high-resolution HLA genotyping was added so that TCR occurrence patterns could be studied. Rather than using new phenotypic data, the later analysis identified candidate immune exposures from TCR beta sequences and from how often those sequences occurred across donors. An earlier analysis of 500 to 650 of the donors applied high-throughput TCR beta sequencing to assess whether each TCR beta V gene segment acted as functional or pseudogenic. Donor age, sex, ethnicity and CMV serostatus were compiled alongside the repertoire data. In a later genetic analysis, genome-wide SNP genotypes for about 55% of the roughly 700 donors were used, and that subset was treated as a discovery cohort. All discovery cohort repertoires had been generated on a single sequencing platform. Both class I and class II loci were covered by HLA typing, at four-digit resolution. Typing coverage varied by locus: roughly 620-640 donors for A, B, C, DRB1 and DQB1; some 520 for DQA1; approximately 610 for DPA1; 450 to 480 for DPB1. Roughly five DR-DQ haplotypes were handled as single units for association and clustering because linkage in the cohort was strong. Among some 400 genotyped donors of the cohort, an average of around 240,000 unique TCR beta nucleotide sequences was sequenced per donor, of which about 20% were non-productive. Overall study results and their limits: In a later analysis, the rate of TCR association differed among HLA loci, with DRB1 alleles having the most associated TCRs and HLA-C alleles having the fewest. Cytomegalovirus status was reported to be diagnosed by the classifier with high specificity and sensitivity in both the original and validation cohorts. Specific HLA alleles were associated with 16,951 TCR beta sequences at a false discovery rate of 0.05 in a later analysis. Presence/absence analyses assumed roughly uniform sequencing depth across donors, an assumption that may not hold. Across donors, most TCR sequences were observed very rarely, whereas some public TCRs were present in many individuals. The study gave a list of 150 to 200 TCR beta chains associated with cytomegalovirus. The authors suggested that the approach could potentially be generalized to other disease states and immunological phenotypes. Most CMV-associated TCR beta chains appeared to be HLA-restricted in a later analysis, and the HLA associations seemed to be driven largely by CMV exposure. A later analysis found that HLA-associated TCR beta chains were more clonally expanded and had lower generation probabilities than equally common non-associated chains. Some IMGT-functional V segments, including TRBV6-2 and TRBV6-3, could not be distinguished by the 87-base-pair reads and were therefore excluded. Only TCR beta chains were sequenced in this cohort, and the absence of alpha or paired-chain data limited detectable features. According to a later analysis, parvovirus B19, influenza, CMV and Epstein-Barr virus appeared linked to several top co-occurrence clusters. A further reported finding was that TCR beta sequences accurately predicted the HLA-A and HLA-B alleles for most subjects in the first cohort. Because counts were too low, roughly 17 rarely observed V segments, including chromosome 9 orphons, were left out of the earlier analysis of 500 to 750 of the donors. Linkage disequilibrium might explain the correlated functional status among segregating V segments, but an unknown experimental factor could not be ruled out. When HLA alleles, especially DR and DQ, strongly co-occurred, TCR associations were difficult to assign to individual alleles. HLA typing was unavailable for some donors at each locus, so association tests used only the typed subset. Three of the identified cytomegalovirus-associated TCR beta chains were confirmed in vitro to be specific for cytomegalovirus antigens. A group of highly shared sequence variants was considered likely to be a technical artifact of the sequencing pipeline. A later genetic analysis reported fewer N-insertions in productive TCRs among donors in an Asian-associated ancestry cluster than the approximately 670-donor mean. V-gene and J-gene trimming of TCR beta chains was associated with a missense DCLRE1C variant in a later genetic analysis, and the association was replicated in an independent cohort. For the cohort, immune exposure information was limited to CMV serostatus. An earlier analysis of some 560 of the donors showed that most TCR beta V segments appeared in productive rearrangements either about 87% or about 30% of the time, which broadly matched IMGT annotations.

The cohort was made up of 500 to 850 healthy bone marrow donors. Cohort members were all nominally healthy when sampled, although unrecorded immune exposures were likely present. The donor tested CMV seronegative and was one of the 352 seronegative cohort members. Each donor provided a peripheral blood sample, and peripheral blood mononuclear cells were used for TCR beta sequencing. Genomic DNA extraction from the blood cell samples was performed with the Qiagen DNeasy Blood Extraction Kit. A note on this clone: There is no known antigen for this receptor. No per-base quality is available; no much larger clone lies one base away.

Libraries were built with the immunoSEQ multiplex PCR assay. For the multiplex PCR, a mixture combining 60 forward primers for TCR Vbeta segments and 13 reverse primers for TCR Jbeta segments was used. A multiplex PCR assay on genomic DNA amplified the CDR3 region of rearranged TCR beta genes. On the Illumina HiSeq System, the amplified TCR beta libraries were sequenced as 87-base-pair reads. In the source study's methods: A later analysis counted about 80 million unique TCR beta chains across the roughly 700 repertoires, and 9 million to 14 million of these chains were shared by at least two donors. Raw reads were error-corrected and collapsed into unique sequences by a nearest-neighbor algorithm in which closely related sequences were merged to remove PCR and sequencing errors. V, D and J gene segments were assigned by aligning CDR3 sequences to IMGT reference sequences. Each retained sequence needed at least a six-nucleotide match to both a V gene segment and a J gene segment. Rearrangements were called productive when the CDR3 lacked stop codons and stayed in frame with V and J; all others were non-productive. Following IMGT convention, CDR3 was defined as the stretch from the second conserved V-encoded cysteine to the conserved J-encoded phenylalanine. The earlier analysis of more than 450 of the donors excluded sequences that lacked an unambiguous match to a single V gene segment. In an earlier analysis of approximately 560 of the donors, a V segment was called functional when productive rearrangements were above 56.7%, and segregating when the standard deviation between donors exceeded 5%. A statistical classification framework was built for diagnosing cytomegalovirus status from the catalog of TCR beta chain sequences. A later analysis assigned V and J genes by comparing TCR nucleotide sequences with IMGT/GENE-DB human TR gene sequences. In a later analysis, CDR3 sequences and most-parsimonious VDJ recombination scenarios were assigned using the TCRdist pipeline. In a later analysis, each TCR beta chain was defined by its CDR3 amino acid sequence together with its V-gene family, and reads lacking a unique V-gene family were excluded. To address suspected cross-contamination and a sequencing artifact, a later analysis removed around 600 highly shared, low-generation-probability nucleotide sequences. For each public chain, a later analysis derived a clonal expansion index from normalized ranks of inferred template counts within each repertoire. A later analysis computed generation probabilities with a VDJ recombination model fitted to out-of-frame rearrangements, and checked the results against IGoR. A later analysis scored TCR-TCR, TCR-HLA and TCR-CMV co-occurrence with hypergeometric tests, applying a repertoire-size bias correction to TCR pairs. In a later analysis, false discovery rates were estimated by permuting HLA or CMV assignments 20 times. In a later analysis, co-occurring TCRs were grouped using DBSCAN, and TCRdist sequence similarity was added for clustering within HLA-allele-positive subsets. Co-occurrence clustering excluded repertoires with fewer than 30,000 or more than 120,000 public chains, plus five with anomalous nucleotide sharing. The table was pulled from immuneACCESS by TCRdb, which kept in-frame rearrangements only. Such tables lose some clones; where checked, under half of the loss comes from unresolved V genes, and the rest has no known cause. V, J and clone size are those of that table, while D and trimming were read from the DNA. Within this sample are 150,000 to 160,000 clones, with about 88% of them counted one time only. Approximately 2.5% of the sample comes from the top ten.

CDR3 length: 16 amino acids, cysteine to phenylalanine. Solely the CDR3 DNA is kept, with 48 bases framed from the first base. Relative to germline, V is missing 4 bases and J is missing 7 bases, with 13 bases of the junction outside any gene match. The germline V gene (reference sequence) yields LNHDA for CDR1 and SQIVND for CDR2. The sequence was collected from a woman younger than 35 in good health and CMV-seronegative. Sequencing input: PBMCs. This chain is built from TRBV19 and TRBJ2-5; 9 nucleotides in the junction match TRBD2. The DNA is as follows: TGTGCCAGTAGTACCGTAGCGGGGGTGCTAAGACCGACCCAGTACTTC. Translated, this is CASSTVAGVLRPTQYF.